This T cell receptor (beta chain) was retrieved from a study of a mutant IDH1 vaccine in newly diagnosed glioma (dated by TCRdb to the early 2020s). For context, the study as a whole: Eight vaccinations were administered to patients in weeks 1, 3, 5, 7, 11, 15, 19 and 23, corresponding to visits V03 through V10. Vaccination started 4-6 weeks after radiotherapy alone, or was given together with temozolomide cycles in the groups whose treatment included chemotherapy. Of the approximately 29 treated patients, 62.5% were male and about 40% were female, and a mean age of roughly 40 years was recorded. Prior to enrollment, patients had been given standard therapy consisting of radiotherapy alone, temozolomide alone, or radiochemotherapy with temozolomide, with the combination given to most patients. Six visits were used for peripheral blood collection: V03 (baseline), V05, V07, V10, V12 and V13. Longitudinal TCRB deep sequencing was done for 25 treated patients, wherever samples were available for exploratory analyses.

Per the publication, the time point label means: week 11, during vaccination. Each vaccine dose was 300 ug of a 20-mer mutant IDH1 peptide in Montanide, given subcutaneously with topical imiquimod. Newly diagnosed WHO grade 3 or 4 IDH1-mutant astrocytomas showing loss of nuclear ATRX were present in the donors. The samples were drawn from NOA16, a multicentre, single-arm, open-label phase I trial in Germany that tested a mutant IDH1 peptide vaccine in humans for the first time. Genomic DNA for TCRB sequencing was extracted from EDTA blood using the DNeasy Blood and Tissue Kit. Receptor libraries were prepared by the immunoSEQ multiplex PCR assay. Following the manufacturer's protocol, the hsTCRB Kit was used to amplify rearranged TCR beta chain sequences. Sequencing of TCRB libraries was carried out on an Illumina MiSeq. In the paper's pipeline: Demultiplexing, trimming and gene mapping were performed with the kit vendor's proprietary platform. The clones in this table, taken by TCRdb from immuneACCESS, are in-frame only. Not every clone is retained; where verified, under half of the shortfall comes from an unresolved V gene, and the cause of the rest is unknown. Clone size and the V and J calls come from that table; the DNA yielded D and trimming. For this sample the table gives 25,000 to 40,000 clones, of which about 78% were detected only once. The ten largest make up approximately 24% of the sample.

Taken from cysteine to phenylalanine, the CDR3 has 12 residues. The kept DNA is CDR3 alone, 36 bases in frame from the first base. The CDR1 and CDR2 encoded by the germline V gene are SGHDT and YYEEEE. V loses 0 bases, J loses 5 bases, and the germline ends lie 3 bases apart. As for this clone: This clone's antigen is unknown. Qualities for individual bases were not recorded, and no much larger clone is one base off. Distinct nucleotide sequences in the sample also encode this CDR3.

Study-wide conclusions, independent of this receptor: Immune responses induced by the vaccine were seen in roughly 95% of patients across multiple MHC alleles. Selection of PBMC samples for TCRB deep sequencing was based on availability. Pseudoprogression seemed to be unrelated to changes in the top peripheral T cell clonotypes found by TCRB sequencing. It was noted by the authors that analyses of patient blood samples could not be reproduced owing to sample limitations.

Source: PBMCs, taken from a glioma patient whose treatment included an IDH1 peptide vaccine. The sequence was obtained from a man younger than 40 with glioma. The chain is made from TRBV5-6 and TRBJ1-5; no D segment can be confidently identified. The CDR3 in this case is CASSLGDQPQHF. The nucleotide sequence is given as TGTGCCAGCAGCTTGGGGGATCAGCCCCAGCATTTT.